This entry is about one TCR beta chain. Measured with immunoSEQ multiplex PCR; TCRdb has only the in-frame clones, and not every one. The sample yields 130,000 to 150,000 clones, 89% seen once. The data originate from a study of control samples from healthy donors and cancer patients. The specimen sequenced was blood. The receptor was derived from a man aged 25-45 years in good health.

The CDR3 bases are TGCGCCAGCAGCCAAGGTTCCTTAAGGGGGCCGTCCACTGAAGCTTTCTTT. It encodes CASSQGSLRGPSTEAFF. The chain uses TRBV4-3 and TRBJ1-1, with TRBD1 identical over 7 bases. CDR1 is LGHNA, CDR2 YSLEER, per germline. V lost 1 base and J lost 4; bases outside the gene matches: 12. The CDR3 runs to 17 residues.